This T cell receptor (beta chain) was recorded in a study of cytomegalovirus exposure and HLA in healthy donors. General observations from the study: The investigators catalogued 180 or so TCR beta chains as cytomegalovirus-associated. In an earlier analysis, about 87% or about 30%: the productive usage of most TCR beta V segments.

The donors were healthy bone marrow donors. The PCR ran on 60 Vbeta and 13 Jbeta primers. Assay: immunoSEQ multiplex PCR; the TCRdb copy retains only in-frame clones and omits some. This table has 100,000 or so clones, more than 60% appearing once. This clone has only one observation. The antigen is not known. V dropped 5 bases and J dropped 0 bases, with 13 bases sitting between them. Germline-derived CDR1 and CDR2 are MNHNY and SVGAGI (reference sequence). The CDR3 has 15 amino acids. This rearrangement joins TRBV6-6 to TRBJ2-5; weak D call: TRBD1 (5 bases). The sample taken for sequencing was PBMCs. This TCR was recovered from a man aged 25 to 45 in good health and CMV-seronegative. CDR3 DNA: TGTGCCAGCAGTCGACAGTGGAGTTACCAAGAGACCCAGTACTTC. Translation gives CASSRQWSYQETQYF.